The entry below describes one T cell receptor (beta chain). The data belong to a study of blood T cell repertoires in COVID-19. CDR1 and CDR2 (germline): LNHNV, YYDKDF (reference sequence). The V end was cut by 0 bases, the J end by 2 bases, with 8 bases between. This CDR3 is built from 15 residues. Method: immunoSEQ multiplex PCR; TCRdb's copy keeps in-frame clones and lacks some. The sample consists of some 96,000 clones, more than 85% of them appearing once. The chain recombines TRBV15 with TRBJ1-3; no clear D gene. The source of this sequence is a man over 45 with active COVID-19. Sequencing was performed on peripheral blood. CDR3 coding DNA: TGTGCCACCAGCAGAGATCCCGGGGCTGGAAACACCATATATTTT. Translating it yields CATSRDPGAGNTIYF.